This TCR beta chain emerged from a study of long-term antiretroviral therapy in people with HIV. This CDR3 is built from 18 residues. Deletions cut 2 bases from V and 4 bases from J, with 24 bases between. Germline V gene sequence: CDR1 MNHEY, CDR2 SMNVEV (reference sequence). Runs used v3.0 of the immunoSEQ assay and were done at survey level. Using immunoSEQ multiplex PCR, the repertoire was profiled, and TCRdb retains in-frame clones only, with some absent. Among more than 20,000 clones listed, approximately 88% were seen once. The gene calls are TRBV27 and TRBJ2-7; D is possibly TRBD2 (5 bases). The clonotype comes from a middle-aged man with HIV. Sequences were derived from unsorted PBMCs, sampled 1.8 years before starting antiretroviral therapy. CDR3 in amino acids: CASSLRSGTYTPGYEQYF. CDR3 sequence (DNA): TGTGCCAGCAGTTTAAGGAGCGGCACCTACACCCCCGGGTACGAGCAGTACTTC.